This T cell receptor beta chain was sequenced in a study of cytomegalovirus exposure and HLA in healthy donors (TCRdb year 2017). At the level of the whole study: An earlier analysis of about 560 of the donors reported approximately 260 Gb of sequence data and 117 million unique TCR beta sequences obtained from about 170 million T cells. To predict cytomegalovirus infection status, the study brought together high-throughput TCR immunosequencing, statistical association of individual TCRs with disease status, and machine learning. The number of donors typed differed by locus, with about 620-630 for A, B, C, DRB1 and DQB1, roughly 520 for DQA1, 600 to 610 for DPA1, and 400 to 490 for DPB1. Five DR-DQ haplotypes were handled as single units for association and clustering because linkage in the cohort was strong. An earlier analysis of around 640 of the donors used high-throughput TCR beta sequencing to judge whether each TCR beta V gene segment behaved as functional or pseudogenic. Of the roughly 400 genotyped donors, roughly 85% fell in the genetic ancestry cluster associated with self-reported Caucasian donors. An early release that covered fewer than 800 HLA-typed donors contained about 290 gigabases of sequencing data and about 93 million unique TCR sequences. In a later genetic analysis, genome-wide SNP genotypes for about 65% of the 666 donors were used, and that subset was treated as a discovery cohort. All discovery cohort repertoires had been generated on a single sequencing platform. The study was designed to test whether signatures of past pathogen exposure could be identified by cataloging public T cell receptors. Donor age, sex, ethnicity and CMV serostatus were collected together with the repertoire data. Along with the approximately 700-subject first cohort, a separate validation cohort of over a hundred different subjects was used. HLA typing covered class I and class II loci at four-digit resolution. The study profiled the T cell repertoires of 500 to 800 subjects by immunosequencing and related them to cytomegalovirus serostatus. To study patterns of TCR occurrence, a later analysis re-analyzed previously published TCR beta repertoires from around 670 donors and added high-resolution HLA genotyping. Across approximately 400 genotyped donors of the cohort, an average of approximately 240,000 unique TCR beta nucleotide sequences per donor were sequenced, and about a sixth of those sequences were non-productive. Rather than using new phenotypic data, the later analysis identified candidate immune exposures from TCR beta sequences and from how often those sequences occurred across donors. Paper-wide results and their limitations: In a later analysis, most CMV-associated TCR beta chains were found to appear HLA-restricted, with HLA associations seemingly driven largely by CMV exposure. Linkage disequilibrium might explain the correlated functional status among segregating V segments, but an unknown experimental factor could not be excluded. In a later genetic analysis, fewer N-insertions in productive TCRs were reported among donors in an Asian-associated ancestry cluster than the roughly 700-donor mean. The cohort was sequenced for TCR beta chains only, and without alpha or paired-chain data the features that could be detected were limited. In a later analysis, TCR association rates were found to vary across HLA loci, with the most associated TCRs seen for DRB1 alleles and the fewest for HLA-C alleles. In a later analysis, HLA-associated TCR beta chains were found to be more clonally expanded and to have lower generation probabilities than equally common non-associated chains. Several of the top co-occurrence clusters appeared to be linked to parvovirus B19, influenza, CMV and Epstein-Barr virus, according to a later analysis. Assigning TCR associations to individual alleles was difficult when HLA alleles, especially DR and DQ, strongly co-occurred. In a later analysis, 16,951 TCR beta sequences were associated with specific HLA alleles at a false discovery rate of 0.05. While some public TCRs were present in many individuals, most TCR sequences turned up only very rarely across donors. For the cohort, immune exposure information was limited to CMV serostatus. A cluster of highly shared sequence variants was judged likely to be a technical artifact of the sequencing pipeline. In vitro tests confirmed that three of the cytomegalovirus-associated TCR beta chains recognize cytomegalovirus antigens. HLA typing was unavailable for some donors at each locus, so association tests used only the typed subset. In an earlier analysis of approximately 590 of the donors, most TCR beta V segments appeared in productive rearrangements about 87% or about 30% of the time, broadly matching IMGT annotations. A further reported finding was that TCR beta sequences accurately predicted the HLA-A and HLA-B alleles for most subjects in the first cohort. Some IMGT-functional V segments, including TRBV6-2 and TRBV6-3, could not be distinguished by the 87-base-pair reads and were therefore excluded. Cytomegalovirus status was reported to be diagnosed by the classifier with high specificity and sensitivity in both the original and validation cohorts. An association between a missense DCLRE1C variant and V-gene and J-gene trimming of TCR beta chains was found in a later genetic analysis and replicated in an independent cohort. Roughly uniform sequencing depth across donors was assumed in presence/absence analyses, although this assumption may not hold. The study gave a list of some 150 TCR beta chains associated with cytomegalovirus. Some 16 rarely observed V segments, including chromosome 9 orphons, were excluded from the earlier analysis of approximately 500 of the donors because counts were too low. It was suggested by the authors that the approach could potentially be generalized to other disease states and immunological phenotypes.

The cohort was made up of about 610 healthy bone marrow donors. At the time of sampling, every cohort member was nominally healthy, though immune exposures that went unrecorded were likely present. The donor tested CMV seronegative and was one of the 352 seronegative cohort members. Every donor gave a peripheral blood sample, and the peripheral blood mononuclear cells from that sample were used for TCR beta sequencing. Genomic DNA extraction from the blood cell samples was performed with the Qiagen DNeasy Blood Extraction Kit. Germline trimming: 0 bases from V, 0 bases from J; junction bases outside gene matches: 9. For CDR1 and CDR2, the germline V gene lists MGHRA and YSYEKL. There are 19 amino acids in the CDR3, from cysteine to phenylalanine inclusive. Of the read, only the CDR3 DNA is kept; its 57 bases are in frame from base 1. In regard to this clone: Its antigen remains unidentified. Base qualities are not recorded, but no much larger clone differs from it by a single base.

Libraries were prepared through the immunoSEQ multiplex PCR assay. For the multiplex PCR, a mixture combining 60 forward primers for TCR Vbeta segments and 13 reverse primers for TCR Jbeta segments was used. The CDR3 region of rearranged TCR beta genes was amplified from genomic DNA with a multiplex PCR assay. Amplified TCR beta libraries were sequenced as 87-base-pair reads on the Illumina HiSeq System. Per the source publication's procedure: In a later analysis, about 80 million unique TCR beta chains were counted across the 666 repertoires, and approximately 11 million of these chains were shared by at least two donors. To remove PCR and sequencing errors, raw reads were error-corrected and collapsed into unique sequences using a nearest-neighbor algorithm that merged closely related sequences. To assign V, D and J gene segments, CDR3 sequences were aligned to IMGT reference sequences. For a sequence to be retained, a match of at least six nucleotides was required to both a V gene segment and a J gene segment. Rearrangements were classified as productive when the CDR3 lacked stop codons and remained in frame with V and J, and all other rearrangements were classified as non-productive. Following IMGT convention, CDR3 was defined as the stretch from the second conserved V-encoded cysteine up to the conserved J-encoded phenylalanine. Sequences without an unambiguous match to a single V gene segment were excluded from the earlier analysis of about 640 of the donors. In an earlier analysis of approximately 610 of the donors, V segments were called functional above 56.7% productive rearrangements and were called segregating when the between-donor standard deviation exceeded 5%. A statistical classification framework was built for diagnosing cytomegalovirus status from the catalog of TCR beta chain sequences. V and J gene assignment, in a later analysis, came from comparing TCR nucleotide sequences with IMGT/GENE-DB human TR gene sequences. In a later analysis, CDR3 sequences and most-parsimonious VDJ recombination scenarios were assigned using the TCRdist pipeline. A later analysis defined each TCR beta chain by its CDR3 amino acid sequence plus V-gene family, and excluded reads lacking a unique V-gene family. As a way to deal with suspected cross-contamination and a sequencing artifact, a later analysis dropped 592 nucleotide sequences that were highly shared and had low generation probability. In a later analysis, a clonal expansion index for each public chain was calculated from normalized within-repertoire ranks of inferred template counts. In a later analysis, generation probabilities were computed using a VDJ recombination model fitted to out-of-frame rearrangements, and the results were checked against IGoR. In a later analysis, hypergeometric tests were used to score TCR-TCR, TCR-HLA and TCR-CMV co-occurrence, with a repertoire-size bias correction applied to TCR pairs. A later analysis estimated false discovery rates by permuting HLA or CMV assignments 20 times. A later analysis grouped co-occurring TCRs with DBSCAN, adding TCRdist sequence similarity when clustering within HLA-allele-positive subsets. For co-occurrence clustering, repertoires with fewer than 30,000 or more than 120,000 public chains were excluded, along with roughly 5 repertoires with anomalous nucleotide sharing. The source is immuneACCESS, and TCRdb retained only in-frame sequences with V and J called. Part of the clones is not carried over; for the studies checked, unresolved V genes explain less than half of this, and the remainder is unexplained. Clonal size and the V and J genes are those of that table, whereas D and trimming came from the DNA. This sample lists about 160,000 clones; roughly 85% were detected once. The top ten hold 1% of the sample.

The source of this sequence is a boy aged 2 to 10 in good health and CMV-seronegative. The sample consisted of PBMCs. The V and J segments used are TRBV4-1 and TRBJ2-7; TRBD2 fits 12 bases in the junction. In nucleotide form, the sequence is TGCGCCAGCAGCCAAGATCCCCCGTTACTAGCGGGGGGCTCCTACGAGCAGTACTTC. Its protein is CASSQDPPLLAGGSYEQYF.